A selection of T cell receptor beta chains follows, all from one sample in a study of control samples from healthy donors and cancer patients. Produced via immunoSEQ multiplex PCR; TCRdb's table is partial and in-frame only. This table holds some 57,000 clones, nearly 96% found once. Specimen: blood. Every receptor here comes from a woman aged 30 to 39 in good health. CDR3s include the opening cysteine and the closing phenylalanine or tryptophan. Each record gives: CDR3 DNA, CDR3 protein, J gene, D gene, V gene. The D gene is left open where the match is weak.

CDR3nt: TGCGCCAGCAGCGCAACAGGGGTGCTCACTGAAGCTTTCTTT
CDR3aa: CASSATGVLTEAFF
j_gene: TRBJ1-1
d_gene: TRBD1
v_gene: TRBV5-1

CDR3nt: TGTGCCAGCAGCTTAGATCAGTGGGACCCAAGAGATACGCAGTATTTT
CDR3aa: CASSLDQWDPRDTQYF
j_gene: TRBJ2-3
d_gene: NA
v_gene: TRBV11-2

CDR3nt: TGTGCCAGCAGTTCCAGGGCCCGAGGGATCAATCAGCCCCAGCATTTT
CDR3aa: CASSSRARGINQPQHF
j_gene: TRBJ1-5
d_gene: NA
v_gene: TRBV28

CDR3nt: TGTGCCAGCGCCCTAACCCGAAGCCGGGAGCTGTTTTTT
CDR3aa: CASALTRSRELFF
j_gene: TRBJ2-2
d_gene: NA
v_gene: TRBV27

CDR3nt: TGCGCCAGCAGTGTGAGTCGGGAGCTTAACACCGGGGAGCTGTTTTTT
CDR3aa: CASSVSRELNTGELFF
j_gene: TRBJ2-2
d_gene: NA
v_gene: TRBV10-2

CDR3nt: TGTGCCACCAGTGATGGCAGGGGCTCTGAAGCTTTCTTT
CDR3aa: CATSDGRGSEAFF
j_gene: TRBJ1-1
d_gene: NA
v_gene: TRBV24-1

CDR3nt: TGTGCCAGCAGTTACGGCTCTGGGGCCAACGTCCTGACTTTC
CDR3aa: CASSYGSGANVLTF
j_gene: TRBJ2-6
d_gene: NA
v_gene: TRBV6-6

CDR3nt: TGCGCCAGCAGCTTGGGGCAGGGCAGCACAGATACGCAGTATTTT
CDR3aa: CASSLGQGSTDTQYF
j_gene: TRBJ2-3
d_gene: NA
v_gene: TRBV5-1

CDR3nt: TGTGCCAGCAGCCAGCGGGAGGGCGCTAACAATGAGCAGTTCTTC
CDR3aa: CASSQREGANNEQFF
j_gene: TRBJ2-1
d_gene: TRBD2
v_gene: TRBV3-1/TRBV3-2

CDR3nt: TGTGCCAGCAGCCAAGCGGTGGGAACTCAAAACATTCAGTACTTC
CDR3aa: CASSQAVGTQNIQYF
j_gene: TRBJ2-4
d_gene: NA
v_gene: TRBV4-2

CDR3nt: TGTGCCAGCAGCCCAGGACCACAGGGAGGCACCCAGCATTTT
CDR3aa: CASSPGPQGGTQHF
j_gene: TRBJ1-5
d_gene: NA
v_gene: TRBV3-1/TRBV3-2

CDR3nt: TGTGCCAGCAGTTTGGGTCTCGGACCTTCGACTATCAATGAGCAGTTCTTC
CDR3aa: CASSLGLGPSTINEQFF
j_gene: TRBJ2-1
d_gene: NA
v_gene: TRBV28

CDR3nt: TGTGCCAGCAGCTTAGTGGCTAGCGGGTACCCCGGGGAGCTGTTTTTT
CDR3aa: CASSLVASGYPGELFF
j_gene: TRBJ2-2
d_gene: TRBD2
v_gene: TRBV7-8

CDR3nt: TGTGCCAGCAGCTTAGGACTAGCGGGAGCCTACGAGCAGTACTTC
CDR3aa: CASSLGLAGAYEQYF
j_gene: TRBJ2-7
d_gene: TRBD2
v_gene: TRBV7-8

CDR3nt: TGTGCCAGCAGCCTAGCGAGAGACGGCACAGATACGCAGTATTTT
CDR3aa: CASSLARDGTDTQYF
j_gene: TRBJ2-3
d_gene: NA
v_gene: TRBV7-3

CDR3nt: TGTGCCACATCAGAGGGGAACACTGAAGCTTTCTTT
CDR3aa: CATSEGNTEAFF
j_gene: TRBJ1-1
d_gene: NA
v_gene: TRBV7-2

CDR3nt: TGTGCCAGCAGTTTATTCGCCTACGAGCAGTACTTC
CDR3aa: CASSLFAYEQYF
j_gene: TRBJ2-7
d_gene: NA
v_gene: TRBV28

CDR3nt: TGTGCCAGCAGTGAGAGGTCACGCAACTACGAGCAGTACTTC
CDR3aa: CASSERSRNYEQYF
j_gene: TRBJ2-7
d_gene: NA
v_gene: TRBV2

CDR3nt: TGTGCCAGCAAGCAGGACAGAGGGTACTATAATTCACCCCTCCACTTT
CDR3aa: CASKQDRGYYNSPLHF
j_gene: TRBJ1-6
d_gene: NA
v_gene: TRBV25-1

CDR3nt: TGTGCCATCAGAGAGGCCGGGACAGGGGGCCCCAATGAGCAGTTCTTC
CDR3aa: CAIREAGTGGPNEQFF
j_gene: TRBJ2-1
d_gene: TRBD1
v_gene: TRBV10-3

CDR3nt: TGCAGCGTTGCGGGGACAGTGAACACTGAAGCTTTCTTT
CDR3aa: CSVAGTVNTEAFF
j_gene: TRBJ1-1
d_gene: TRBD1
v_gene: TRBV29-1

CDR3nt: TGTGCCAGCAGTGAACTAGGTTCGGTGGGCGAGCAGTACTTC
CDR3aa: CASSELGSVGEQYF
j_gene: TRBJ2-7
d_gene: NA
v_gene: TRBV6-1

CDR3nt: TGTGCCAGCAGCAAGCCTAGCGGAGGCACAGATACGCAGTATTTT
CDR3aa: CASSKPSGGTDTQYF
j_gene: TRBJ2-3
d_gene: NA
v_gene: TRBV21-1

CDR3nt: TGTGCCAGCAGTCCCCTACAGGGGTTATTCACTGAAGCTTTCTTT
CDR3aa: CASSPLQGLFTEAFF
j_gene: TRBJ1-1
d_gene: TRBD1
v_gene: TRBV28

CDR3nt: TGTGCTAGCAGCTTAGGGAGCGGGAACACCGGGGAGCTGTTTTTT
CDR3aa: CASSLGSGNTGELFF
j_gene: TRBJ2-2
d_gene: NA
v_gene: TRBV7-7

CDR3nt: TGTGCCAGCAGTTACGAAGGACGGGAGACCCAGTACTTC
CDR3aa: CASSYEGRETQYF
j_gene: TRBJ2-5
d_gene: NA
v_gene: TRBV6-5

CDR3nt: TGTGCCAGCAGTTTATCGGGCGGCGGGACCCAGTACTTC
CDR3aa: CASSLSGGGTQYF
j_gene: TRBJ2-5
d_gene: NA
v_gene: TRBV27

CDR3nt: TGTGCCAGCAGTGAAAGGGCAGGGTCGCAGTATTTT
CDR3aa: CASSERAGSQYF
j_gene: TRBJ2-3
d_gene: NA
v_gene: TRBV25-1

CDR3nt: TGTGCCAGTAGTATGTTAGCGGGACAGGCCAATCAGCCCCAGCATTTT
CDR3aa: CASSMLAGQANQPQHF
j_gene: TRBJ1-5
d_gene: TRBD1
v_gene: TRBV19

CDR3nt: TGTGCCAGCAGTTTAACGGGAGGCTCAGATACGCAGTATTTT
CDR3aa: CASSLTGGSDTQYF
j_gene: TRBJ2-3
d_gene: TRBD2
v_gene: TRBV28

CDR3nt: TGTGCCAGCAGTCTGGGGCCGGTTGGCACTGAAGCTTTCTTT
CDR3aa: CASSLGPVGTEAFF
j_gene: TRBJ1-1
d_gene: NA
v_gene: TRBV27

CDR3nt: TGTGCTAGCAGTTTATTGGGACAGGGGGGCTACAATGAGCAGTTCTTC
CDR3aa: CASSLLGQGGYNEQFF
j_gene: TRBJ2-1
d_gene: TRBD1
v_gene: TRBV28

CDR3nt: TGCAGCGTCCGAATGACGGGGGGAGATGAAGCTTTCTTT
CDR3aa: CSVRMTGGDEAFF
j_gene: TRBJ1-1
d_gene: NA
v_gene: TRBV29-1

CDR3nt: TGTGCCACCAGTGACCATTCGGGGGCGGCCAACGTCCTGACTTTC
CDR3aa: CATSDHSGAANVLTF
j_gene: TRBJ2-6
d_gene: NA
v_gene: TRBV24-1

CDR3nt: TGCAGCGTTGCTTCTAGCGTGAGCACAGATACGCAGTATTTT
CDR3aa: CSVASSVSTDTQYF
j_gene: TRBJ2-3
d_gene: NA
v_gene: TRBV29-1

CDR3nt: TGTGCCAGCAGCTTAAACAGGGGGCCGACGGATAGCAATCAGCCCCAGCATTTT
CDR3aa: CASSLNRGPTDSNQPQHF
j_gene: TRBJ1-5
d_gene: TRBD1
v_gene: TRBV7-3

CDR3nt: TGTGCCAGCAGCGTAGCTGGGAGCAGGGTAGAGACCCAGTACTTC
CDR3aa: CASSVAGSRVETQYF
j_gene: TRBJ2-5
d_gene: NA
v_gene: TRBV9

CDR3nt: TGTGCCAGCAGTATAATAGCGGGAGTTGGCGGAGAGCTGTTTTTT
CDR3aa: CASSIIAGVGGELFF
j_gene: TRBJ2-2
d_gene: TRBD2
v_gene: TRBV27

CDR3nt: TGTGCCAGCAGTTTCGGACCGGGGTCAGATACGCAGTATTTT
CDR3aa: CASSFGPGSDTQYF
j_gene: TRBJ2-3
d_gene: NA
v_gene: TRBV27

CDR3nt: TGTGCCAGCAGCCCCCCCCCTACTGAAGCTTTCTTT
CDR3aa: CASSPPPTEAFF
j_gene: TRBJ1-1
d_gene: NA
v_gene: TRBV7-9

CDR3nt: TGTGCCAGTAGTATGCCTCTGGGACGAACTGAAGCTTTCTTT
CDR3aa: CASSMPLGRTEAFF
j_gene: TRBJ1-1
d_gene: NA
v_gene: TRBV19

CDR3nt: TGCGCCAGCAGCTTGGAGCGGGCCACCGGGGAGCTGTTTTTT
CDR3aa: CASSLERATGELFF
j_gene: TRBJ2-2
d_gene: NA
v_gene: TRBV5-1